This TCR beta chain was sequenced during a study of cytomegalovirus exposure and HLA in healthy donors. Trimming shortened V by 1 base and J by 0 bases, and 7 bases separated the two germline ends. The CDR3 is 16 amino acids. Looked up from germline, CDR1 is LGHNT and CDR2 is FRNRAP. A multiplex PCR was run with 60 Vbeta primers and 13 Jbeta primers. The protocol was immunoSEQ multiplex PCR, while the TCRdb copy is restricted to in-frame clones and leaves out a portion. The sample carries 130,000 or so clones, over 70% recorded once. V gene TRBV12-5 combines with J gene TRBJ2-6, with D unresolved. What was sequenced was PBMCs. The receptor's source is a woman between 18 and 30 years old in good health and CMV-seronegative. The DNA of the CDR3 is TGTGCTAGTGGTTTGGGACACCTCTCTGGGGCCAACGTCCTGACTTTC. Encoded protein: CASGLGHLSGANVLTF.